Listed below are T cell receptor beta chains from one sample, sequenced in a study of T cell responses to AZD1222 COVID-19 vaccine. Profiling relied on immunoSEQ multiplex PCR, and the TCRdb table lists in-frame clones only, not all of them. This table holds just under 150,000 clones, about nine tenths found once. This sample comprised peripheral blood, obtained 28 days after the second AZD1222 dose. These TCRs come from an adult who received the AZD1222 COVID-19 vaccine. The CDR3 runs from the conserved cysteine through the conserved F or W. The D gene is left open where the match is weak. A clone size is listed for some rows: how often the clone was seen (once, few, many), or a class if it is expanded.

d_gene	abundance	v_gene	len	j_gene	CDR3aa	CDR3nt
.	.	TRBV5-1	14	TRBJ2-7	CASSLGPGAYEQYF	TGCGCCAGCAGCTTGGGGCCAGGGGCTTACGAGCAGTACTTC
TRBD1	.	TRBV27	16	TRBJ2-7	CASSPTGAPLSYEQYF	TGTGCCAGCAGTCCCACAGGGGCCCCTTTATCCTACGAGCAGTACTTC
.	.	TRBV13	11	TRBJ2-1	CASSLSTEQFF	TGTGCCAGCAGCCTGTCTACTGAGCAGTTCTTC
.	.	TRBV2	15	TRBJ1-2	CASRQRTAKDYGYTF	TGTGCCAGCAGGCAGAGAACAGCGAAAGACTATGGCTACACCTTC
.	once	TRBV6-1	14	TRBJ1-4	CASIARVGGSKLFF	TGTGCCAGCATCGCGCGAGTGGGGGGATCAAAACTGTTTTTT
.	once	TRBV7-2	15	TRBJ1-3	CASSFPGARGNTIYF	TGTGCCAGCAGCTTCCCCGGGGCGCGCGGAAACACCATATATTTT
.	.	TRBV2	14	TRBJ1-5	CASSEGGSNQPQHF	TGTGCCAGCAGTGAAGGGGGCAGCAATCAGCCCCAGCATTTT
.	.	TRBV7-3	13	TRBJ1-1	CASSRTENTEAFF	TGTGCCAGCAGCCGGACAGAGAACACTGAAGCTTTCTTT
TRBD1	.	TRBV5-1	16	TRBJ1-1	CASSPRQGLMNTEAFF	TGCGCCAGCAGCCCCCGACAGGGTTTGATGAACACTGAAGCTTTCTTT
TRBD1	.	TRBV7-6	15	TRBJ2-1	CASSLRTGSYNEQFF	TGTGCCAGCAGCTTAAGGACAGGCTCCTACAATGAGCAGTTCTTC
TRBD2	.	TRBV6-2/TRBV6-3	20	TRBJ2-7	CASSYSKGGTSGRSSYEQYF	TGTGCCAGCAGTTACTCGAAAGGGGGAACTAGCGGGCGGAGCTCCTACGAGCAGTACTTC
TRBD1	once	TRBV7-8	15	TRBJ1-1	CASSRDRGRGTEAFF	TGTGCCAGCAGCCGCGACAGGGGGCGAGGCACTGAAGCTTTCTTT
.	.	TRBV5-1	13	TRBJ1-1	CASSLGDNTEAFF	TGCGCCAGCAGCTTGGGGGATAACACTGAAGCTTTCTTT
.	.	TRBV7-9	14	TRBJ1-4	CASSPGGLIEKLFF	TGTGCCAGCAGCCCGGGGGGGTTAATTGAAAAACTGTTTTTT
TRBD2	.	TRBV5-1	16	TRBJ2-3	CASSLGIGSGEDTQYF	TGCGCCAGCAGCTTGGGAATCGGGAGCGGGGAGGATACGCAGTATTTT
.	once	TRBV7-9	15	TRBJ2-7	CASSLLGGEVDEQYF	TGTGCCAGCAGCTTACTTGGGGGCGAGGTGGACGAGCAGTACTTC
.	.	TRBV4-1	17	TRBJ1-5	CASSQGELSRAYQPQHF	TGCGCCAGCAGCCAAGGGGAATTGTCCAGGGCCTATCAGCCCCAGCATTTT
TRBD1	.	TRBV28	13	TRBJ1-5	CASSSGQGPSQHF	TGTGCCAGCAGTTCGGGACAGGGCCCTTCCCAGCATTTT
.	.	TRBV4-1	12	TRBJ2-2	CASSQDPGELFF	TGCGCCAGCAGCCAAGACCCCGGGGAGCTGTTTTTT
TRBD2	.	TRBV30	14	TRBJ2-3	CAWNLAGIEDTQYF	TGTGCCTGGAATTTAGCGGGAATAGAAGATACGCAGTATTTT
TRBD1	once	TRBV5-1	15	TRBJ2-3	CASSSGTGVTDTQYF	TGCGCCAGCAGCTCCGGGACAGGGGTCACAGATACGCAGTATTTT
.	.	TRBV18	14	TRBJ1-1	CASSIDRMNTEAFF	TGTGCCAGCTCGATCGACAGGATGAACACTGAAGCTTTCTTT
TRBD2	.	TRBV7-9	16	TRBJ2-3	CASSLGLAGRTDTQYF	TGTGCCAGCAGCCTAGGACTAGCGGGCCGCACAGATACGCAGTATTTT
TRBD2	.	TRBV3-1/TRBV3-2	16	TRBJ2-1	CASSQLGAGAYNEQFF	TGTGCCAGCAGCCAATTGGGAGCGGGAGCCTACAATGAGCAGTTCTTC
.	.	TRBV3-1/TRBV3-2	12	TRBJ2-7	CASSQGAVEQYF	TGTGCCAGCAGCCAAGGGGCCGTTGAGCAGTACTTC
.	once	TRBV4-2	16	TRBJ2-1	CASSQHSSRPYNEQFF	TGTGCCAGCAGCCAACATTCTAGCAGGCCCTACAATGAGCAGTTCTTC
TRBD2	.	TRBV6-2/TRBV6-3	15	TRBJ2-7	CASSYGSGEIYEQYF	TGTGCCAGCAGTTACGGTAGCGGGGAAATCTACGAGCAGTACTTC
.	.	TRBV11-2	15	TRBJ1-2	CASSFIPGQTYGYTF	TGTGCCAGCAGCTTTATCCCTGGACAGACCTATGGCTACACCTTC
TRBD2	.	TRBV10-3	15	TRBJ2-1	CAIRGVAGSYNEQFF	TGTGCCATCAGGGGCGTAGCGGGGTCCTACAATGAGCAGTTCTTC
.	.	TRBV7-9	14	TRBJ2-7	CASSLGPTPYEQYF	TGTGCCAGCAGCTTAGGACCCACGCCCTACGAGCAGTACTTC
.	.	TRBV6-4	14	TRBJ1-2	CASSDSERPNGYTF	TGTGCCAGCAGTGACTCTGAACGGCCGAATGGCTACACCTTC
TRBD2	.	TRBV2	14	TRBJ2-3	CASSTSGGAATQYF	TGTGCCAGCAGCACCTCGGGGGGAGCAGCTACGCAGTATTTT
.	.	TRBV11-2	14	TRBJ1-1	CASSTSRGGTEAFF	TGTGCCAGCAGCACATCAAGGGGAGGCACTGAAGCTTTCTTT
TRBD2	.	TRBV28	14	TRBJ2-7	CASRARLATDEQYF	TGTGCCAGCAGAGCCAGACTAGCTACCGACGAGCAGTACTTC
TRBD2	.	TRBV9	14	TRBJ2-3	CASSLADYTDTQYF	TGTGCCAGCAGCCTAGCGGACTACACAGATACGCAGTATTTT
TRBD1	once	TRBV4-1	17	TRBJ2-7	CASSQRGTGGIGYEQYF	TGCGCCAGCAGCCAACGTGGGACAGGGGGCATCGGGTACGAGCAGTACTTC
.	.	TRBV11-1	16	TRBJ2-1	CASSSRGAGSYNEQFF	TGTGCCAGCAGCTCAAGGGGGGCTGGCTCCTACAATGAGCAGTTCTTC
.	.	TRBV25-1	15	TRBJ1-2	CASSPEGRGNYGYTF	TGTGCCAGCAGCCCAGAAGGGCGGGGGAACTATGGCTACACCTTC
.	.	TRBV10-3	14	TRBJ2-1	CAISEVQFNNEQFF	TGTGCCATCAGTGAGGTTCAGTTTAACAATGAGCAGTTCTTC
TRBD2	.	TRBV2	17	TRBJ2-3	CASFTPGLAGLTDTQYF	TGTGCCAGCTTTACACCGGGACTAGCGGGACTCACAGATACGCAGTATTTT
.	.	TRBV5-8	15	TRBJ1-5	CASSFSGASNQPQHF	TGTGCCAGCAGCTTTTCAGGGGCGAGCAATCAGCCCCAGCATTTT
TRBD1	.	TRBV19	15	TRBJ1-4	CASSSTGTGAEKLFF	TGTGCCAGTAGTTCAACCGGGACAGGCGCTGAAAAACTGTTTTTT